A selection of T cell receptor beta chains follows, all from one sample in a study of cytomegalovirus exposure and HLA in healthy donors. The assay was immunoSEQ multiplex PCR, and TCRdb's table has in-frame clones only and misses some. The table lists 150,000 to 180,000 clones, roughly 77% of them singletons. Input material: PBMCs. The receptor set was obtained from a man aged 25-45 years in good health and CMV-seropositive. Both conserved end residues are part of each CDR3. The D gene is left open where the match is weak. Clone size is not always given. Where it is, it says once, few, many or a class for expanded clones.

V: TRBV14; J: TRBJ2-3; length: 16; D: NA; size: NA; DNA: TGTGCCAGCAGCGCGAGGACTACCGTAAGCACAGATACGCAGTATTTT; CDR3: CASSARTTVSTDTQYF
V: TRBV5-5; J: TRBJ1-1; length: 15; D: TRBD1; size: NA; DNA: TGTGCCAGCAGCTGGGGACAGGGGGCGACCACTGAAGCTTTCTTT; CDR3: CASSWGQGATTEAFF
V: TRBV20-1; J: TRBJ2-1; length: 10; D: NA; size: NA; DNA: TGCAGTGCTATTTCAAATGAGCAGTTCTTC; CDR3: CSAISNEQFF
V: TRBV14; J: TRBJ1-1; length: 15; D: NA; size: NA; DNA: TGTGCCAGCAGCCTGTACGGGACAAAGAGTCTTGAAGCTTTCTTT; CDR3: CASSLYGTKSLEAFF
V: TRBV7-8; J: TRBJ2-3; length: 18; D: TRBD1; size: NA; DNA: TGTGCCAGCAGCTTGCGCCTTTGGGGACAGGGATTAGCAGATACGCAGTATTTT; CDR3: CASSLRLWGQGLADTQYF
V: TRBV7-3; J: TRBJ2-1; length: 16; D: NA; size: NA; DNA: TGTGCCAGCAGCTTAAGACAGGCAGGGATGGATAATGAGCAGTTCTTC; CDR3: CASSLRQAGMDNEQFF
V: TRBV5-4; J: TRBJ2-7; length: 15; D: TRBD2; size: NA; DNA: TGTGCCAGCAGCCGGGGGGGGGAGGGCCCCAACGAGCAGTACTTC; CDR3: CASSRGGEGPNEQYF
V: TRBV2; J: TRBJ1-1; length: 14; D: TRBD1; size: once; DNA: TGTGCCAGCAGTGCTGACAGGGGCTATGGCGAAGCTTTCTTT; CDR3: CASSADRGYGEAFF
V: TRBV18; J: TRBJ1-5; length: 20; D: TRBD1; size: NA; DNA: TGTGCCAGCTCACCAGGGTCGGGACAGGGGGTCCCTAATAGCAATCAGCCCCAGCATTTT; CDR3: CASSPGSGQGVPNSNQPQHF
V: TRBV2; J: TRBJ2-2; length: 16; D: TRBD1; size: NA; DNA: TGTGCCAGCAGCCGCGACAGGGGAATTGACACCGGGGAGCTGTTTTTT; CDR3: CASSRDRGIDTGELFF
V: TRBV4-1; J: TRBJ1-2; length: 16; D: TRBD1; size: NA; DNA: TGCGCCAGCAGCCAAGTGTACAGGGGATTCCTCCATGGCTACACCTTC; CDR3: CASSQVYRGFLHGYTF
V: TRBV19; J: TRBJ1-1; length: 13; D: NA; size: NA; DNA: TGTGCCAGTAGTAGCGCAGGTAACACTGAAGCTTTCTTT; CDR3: CASSSAGNTEAFF
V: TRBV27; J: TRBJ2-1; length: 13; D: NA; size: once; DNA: TGTGCCAGCAGTTCAAATCCCTACAATGAGCAGTTCTTC; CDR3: CASSSNPYNEQFF
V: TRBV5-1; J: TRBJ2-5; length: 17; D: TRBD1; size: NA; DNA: TGCGCCAGCAGCTTGGGTTTATTGGACAGGGGACAAGAGACCCAGTACTTC; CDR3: CASSLGLLDRGQETQYF
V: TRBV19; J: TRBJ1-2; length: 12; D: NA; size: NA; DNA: TGTGCCAGTAGTGCCTCAGGGCTTGGCTACACCTTC; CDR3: CASSASGLGYTF
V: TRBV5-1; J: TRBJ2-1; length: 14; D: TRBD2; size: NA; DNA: TGCGCCAGCAGCTTCGGTCTAGCGGGACGTGAGCAGTTCTTC; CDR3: CASSFGLAGREQFF
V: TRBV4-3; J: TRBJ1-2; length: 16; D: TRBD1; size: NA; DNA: TGCGCCAGCAGCCAGACCAGGGACAGTACTAACTATGGCTACACCTTC; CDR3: CASSQTRDSTNYGYTF
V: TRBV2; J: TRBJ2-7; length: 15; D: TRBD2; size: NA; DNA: TGTGCCAGCAGTCCCCGGGTAGCGGGGGTTTACGAGCAGTACTTC; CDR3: CASSPRVAGVYEQYF
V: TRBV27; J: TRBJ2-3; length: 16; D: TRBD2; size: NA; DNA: TGTGCCAGCAGTTTACGTCAAGCGGGAGGCTCAGATACGCAGTATTTT; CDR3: CASSLRQAGGSDTQYF
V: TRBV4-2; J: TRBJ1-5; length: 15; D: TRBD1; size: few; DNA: TGTGCCAGCAGCCAAAACCGGGACAGCAGCCGGCCCCAGCATTTT; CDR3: CASSQNRDSSRPQHF
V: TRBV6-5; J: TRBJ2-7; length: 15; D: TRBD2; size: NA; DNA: TGTGCCAGCAGTTCCCGGACTAGCGGGAGCAACGAGCAGTACTTC; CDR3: CASSSRTSGSNEQYF
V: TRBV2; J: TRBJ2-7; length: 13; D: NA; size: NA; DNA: TGTGCCAGCGCCTCGCGTAGGGGCCACGAGCAGTACTTC; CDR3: CASASRRGHEQYF
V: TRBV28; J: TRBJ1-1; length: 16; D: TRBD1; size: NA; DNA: TGTGCCAGCAGTCCGCCTACAGGGGCCCCCCGCCCTGAAGCTTTCTTT; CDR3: CASSPPTGAPRPEAFF
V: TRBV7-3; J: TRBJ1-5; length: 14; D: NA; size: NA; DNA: TGTGCCAGCAGCTTAGACAGCACGACGGGGCCCCAGCATTTT; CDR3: CASSLDSTTGPQHF
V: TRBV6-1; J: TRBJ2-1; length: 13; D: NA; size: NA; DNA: TGTGCCAGCAGTGCGCAGAGGGGGAATGAGCAGTTCTTC; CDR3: CASSAQRGNEQFF
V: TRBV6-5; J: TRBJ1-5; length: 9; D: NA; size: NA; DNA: TGTGCCAGTGGCCAGCCCCAGCATTTT; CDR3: CASGQPQHF
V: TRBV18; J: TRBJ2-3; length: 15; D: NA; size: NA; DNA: TGTGCCAGCTCACCACCGGGCCTAGCCTTAGATACGCAGTATTTT; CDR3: CASSPPGLALDTQYF
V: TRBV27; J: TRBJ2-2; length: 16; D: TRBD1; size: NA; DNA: TGTGCCAGCAGTCCCTACAGGGGATCAAGCACCGGGGAGCTGTTTTTT; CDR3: CASSPYRGSSTGELFF
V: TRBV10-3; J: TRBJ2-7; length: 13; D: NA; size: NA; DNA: TGTGCCATCAGTGATCGTACAGGCTACGAGCAGTACTTC; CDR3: CAISDRTGYEQYF
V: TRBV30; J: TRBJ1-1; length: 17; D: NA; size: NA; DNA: TGTGCCTGGAGTGGAGGGGGTTCTGGTCAGGCGAACACTGAAGCTTTCTTT; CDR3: CAWSGGGSGQANTEAFF
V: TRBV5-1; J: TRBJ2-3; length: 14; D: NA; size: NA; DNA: TGCGCCAGCAGCTTGGCGCGGGGCACAGATACGCAGTATTTT; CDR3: CASSLARGTDTQYF
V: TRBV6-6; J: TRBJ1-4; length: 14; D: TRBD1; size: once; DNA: TGTGCCAGCAGGTTGGACAGGGGAAATGAAAAACTGTTTTTT; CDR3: CASRLDRGNEKLFF
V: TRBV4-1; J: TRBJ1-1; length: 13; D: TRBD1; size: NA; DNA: TGCGCCAGCAGATTGACAGGGGACACTGAAGCTTTCTTT; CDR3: CASRLTGDTEAFF
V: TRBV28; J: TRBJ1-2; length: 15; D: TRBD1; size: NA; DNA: TGTGCCAGCAGTTTCCTGGACAGGGGGTCCGATGGCTACACCTTC; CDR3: CASSFLDRGSDGYTF
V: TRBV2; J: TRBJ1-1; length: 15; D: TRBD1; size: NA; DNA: TGTGCCAGCAGGGACAGGGAGCCGCGGGACACTGAAGCTTTCTTT; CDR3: CASRDREPRDTEAFF
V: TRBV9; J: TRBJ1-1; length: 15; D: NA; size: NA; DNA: TGTGCCAGCAGCGTTGGACAGACTATGAACACTGAAGCTTTCTTT; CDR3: CASSVGQTMNTEAFF
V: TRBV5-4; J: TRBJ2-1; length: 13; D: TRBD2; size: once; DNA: TGTGCCAGCGGACTAGCGGGGGGCGCTGAGCAGTTCTTC; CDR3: CASGLAGGAEQFF
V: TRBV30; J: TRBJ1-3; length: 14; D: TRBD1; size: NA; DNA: TGTGCCTGGATAGGGACAGGGACTGGAAACACCATATATTTT; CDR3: CAWIGTGTGNTIYF
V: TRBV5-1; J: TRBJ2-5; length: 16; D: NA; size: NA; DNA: TGCGCCAGCAGCTTGAGGGCCGACAGTATCCAAGAGACCCAGTACTTC; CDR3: CASSLRADSIQETQYF
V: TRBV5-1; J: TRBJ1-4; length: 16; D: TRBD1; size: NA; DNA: TGCGCCAGCAGCCCGGACTATGACAGGGCGACGGAAAAACTGTTTTTT; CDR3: CASSPDYDRATEKLFF
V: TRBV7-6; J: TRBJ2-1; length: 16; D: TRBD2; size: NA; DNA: TGTGCCAGCAGCTTCGAGAGCGGGGGCCTAAACAATGAGCAGTTCTTC; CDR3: CASSFESGGLNNEQFF
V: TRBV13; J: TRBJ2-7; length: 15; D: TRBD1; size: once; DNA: TGTGCCAGCAGCTTAGCCAGGACAGGGTTCTACGAGCAGTACTTC; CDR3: CASSLARTGFYEQYF